This T cell receptor beta chain was obtained from a study of T-cell reconstitution after alpha-beta-depleted transplantation in children. This CDR3 is 13 amino acids long. Germline loops: CDR1 SGHRS, CDR2 YFSETQ. The V and J ends lost 2 bases and 4 bases respectively, with 6 bases between them. For TCRbeta, the library was prepared with unique molecular identifiers. TCRdb ran MiXCR on the PCR reads and lists one entry per CDR3 protein. The sample yields about 190,000 distinct CDR3 sequences, roughly 6.8% seen once. This clonotype occurred a few times. The sample consisted of PBMCs from the stem cell graft donor, taken from the stem cell graft. V is TRBV5-1 and J is TRBJ2-2; D not resolved. This sequence originates from a human donor who donated a stem cell graft to a child with Wiskott-Aldrich syndrome. The CDR3 DNA reads TGCGCCAGCAGCTTTGGTTTCACCGGGGAGCTGTTTTTT. As protein: CASSFGFTGELFF.